The 23 T cell receptor beta chains below were found in one sample sequenced in a study of blood T cell repertoires in COVID-19. Data came from immunoSEQ multiplex PCR; TCRdb stores just in-frame clones and leaves some out. The profile covers about 50,000 clones, with around 87% appearing a single time and about 15% taken by the ten largest. The specimen was peripheral blood. These receptors were obtained from a human donor in a cohort sampled during active COVID-19.

This clone was seen once. The rearrangement links TRBV7-8 to TRBJ2-7; D uncertain. This CDR3 spans 13 amino acids. V lost 0 bases, J lost 4 bases, and 7 bases lay in between. Germline V gives CDR1 SGHVS, CDR2 FQNEAQ. The CDR3 loop reads CASSLAFSYEQYF. The CDR3 DNA follows: TGTGCCAGCAGCTTAGCGTTTTCGTACGAGCAGTACTTC.

The V gene is TRBV30, the J gene TRBJ1-1; a weak D match, TRBD1 (5 bases). V dropped 0 bases and J dropped 2 bases, with 10 bases sitting between them. Germline V gene lookup returns CDR1 GTSNPN and CDR2 SVGIG (reference sequence). CDR3 length: 14 amino acids. The CDR3 nucleotides are TGTGCCTGGAGTGTGGCGGACAAAAACACTGAAGCTTTCTTT. It encodes CAWSVADKNTEAFF.

V gene TRBV6-2 or TRBV6-3 combines with J gene TRBJ2-6; 7 bases are a match to TRBD1. The CDR3 contains 17 residues. V shed 2 bases and J 4 bases; nucleotides not matched to a gene: 8. The germline V gene has CDR1 MNHEY and CDR2 SVGEGT. The CDR3 loop is CASSYGTAGTGANVLTF. CDR3 DNA: TGTGCCAGCAGTTACGGGACAGCTGGTACCGGGGCCAACGTCCTGACTTTC.

The chain joins TRBV21-1 to TRBJ2-7; the table names TRBD1, a call not compared with the DNA. TRBV21-1 is tagged as a pseudogene. The CDR3 loop spans 15 amino acids. The CDR3 spells CASSKGGQGGYEQYF. The CDR3 nucleotides are TGTGCCAGCAGCAAAGGGGGACAGGGGGGCTACGAGCAGTACTTC.

The gene calls are TRBV27 and TRBJ2-7, with TRBD2 identical over 9 bases. V shed 3 bases, J shed 0 bases, and the junction held 3 bases outside the gene matches. The CDR3 contains 15 residues. Looked up from germline, CDR1 is MNHEY and CDR2 is SMNVEV (reference sequence). The CDR3 DNA sequence: TGTGCCAGCAGTTTCGGTAGCGGGAGCTCCTACGAGCAGTACTTC. Translation gives CASSFGSGSSYEQYF.

The V call is TRBV6-2 or TRBV6-3, the J call TRBJ2-5; 8 bases are shared with TRBD2. Unmatched junction bases numbered 5, after V lost 0 bases and J lost 5 bases. Germline values: CDR1 MNHEY, CDR2 SVGEGT. The CDR3 has 15 residues. CDR3 region: CASSYSAGGVETQYF. As DNA, the CDR3 is TGTGCCAGCAGTTACTCCGCGGGGGGTGTGGAGACCCAGTACTTC.

The J gene is TRBJ1-2, the V gene TRBV7-2; D is undetermined. The CDR3 sequence is 13 residues long. Trimming left V 2 bases short and J 4 bases short, with 8 bases between. The V gene's germline CDR1 is SGHTA and CDR2 FQGNSA. The CDR3 DNA follows: TGTGCCAGCAGCTTATCCCTAGGCTATGGCTACACCTTC. It is translated as CASSLSLGYGYTF.

This clone was picked up one time. The CDR3 is CASRSPHRGDTEAFF. Written as DNA, the CDR3 is TGTGCCAGCAGATCACCCCACAGGGGGGACACTGAAGCTTTCTTT. This sequence joins TRBV28 and TRBJ1-1, with TRBD1 matching 8 bases. Germline V gene data show CDR1 as MDHEN and CDR2 as SYDVKM. Trimming cost V 6 bases and J 3 bases; bases outside gene matches: 9. CDR3 length: 15 residues. The complete variable domain, with remaining parts taken from reference TRBV28 and TRBJ1-1, reads DVKVTQSSRYLVKRTGEKVFLECVQDMDHENMFWYRQDPGLGLRLIYFSYDVKMKEKGDIPEGYSVSREKKERFSLILESASTNQTSMYLCASRSPHRGDTEAFFGQGTRLTVV.

The chain recombines TRBV9 with TRBJ1-6; D gene uncertain. CDR1 is SGDLS, CDR2 YYNGEE, per germline. CDR3 size: 15 residues. Trimming stripped 3 bases from V and 0 bases from J, with 7 bases between. The CDR3 region has the DNA TGTGCCAGCAGCGGAGAAGACTCCTATAATTCACCCCTCCACTTT. It is translated as CASSGEDSYNSPLHF.

The genes are TRBV28 and TRBJ1-5; the D gene is possibly TRBD1 (6 bases). The germline V and J ends were trimmed by 5 bases and 4 bases, with 15 bases remaining between them. The CDR3 is 15 residues long. Germline CDR1 is MDHEN and CDR2 is SYDVKM. The CDR3 DNA follows: TGTGCCAGCAGTAGTAGGTGGACAGTAAATCAGCCCCAGCATTTT. Translation gives CASSSRWTVNQPQHF. Full variable domain (missing parts from reference TRBV28 and TRBJ1-5): DVKVTQSSRYLVKRTGEKVFLECVQDMDHENMFWYRQDPGLGLRLIYFSYDVKMKEKGDIPEGYSVSREKKERFSLILESASTNQTSMYLCASSSRWTVNQPQHFGDGTRLSIL.

CDR3 sequence (DNA): TGTGCCAGCAGCTTGGAATCACAGGGAAAGCAGTACTTC. Its translation: CASSLESQGKQYF. The V call is TRBV5-4, the J call TRBJ2-7; D perhaps matches TRBD1 (6 bases). In germline, CDR1 is SGHNT, CDR2 YYREEE (reference sequence). Trimming took 0 bases from V and 8 from J, leaving 12 bases between them. The CDR3 spans 13 residues.

This clone was observed a handful of times. The genes are TRBV2 and TRBJ1-1, with D uncertain. The CDR3 runs 11 residues. Deletions cut 3 bases from V and 8 bases from J, with 7 bases between. CDR1 and CDR2 from the germline V gene are SNHLY and FYNNEI. CDR3 protein: CASSEEKEAFF. CDR3 DNA sequence: TGTGCCAGCAGTGAGGAGAAAGAAGCTTTCTTT.

This chain links TRBV9 with TRBJ1-2; tentatively, D is TRBD1 (5 bases). Germline V CDR1 and CDR2: SGDLS, YYNGEE. Deletions cut 7 bases from V and 7 bases from J, with 14 bases between. The CDR3 has 12 amino acids. The CDR3 loop reads CASGGGPRGYTF. Here the CDR3 DNA reads TGTGCCAGCGGGGGAGGTCCTCGTGGCTACACCTTC.

This chain connects TRBV25-1 to TRBJ2-3; perhaps TRBD1 as D (5 bases). Germline assignment: CDR1 MGHDK and CDR2 SYGVNS. V gave up 0 bases and J gave up 1 base, with 5 bases separating them. This CDR3 is 14 amino acids long. The CDR3 region has the DNA TGTGCCAGCAGTGAATACAGGGGCACAGATACGCAGTATTTT. It encodes CASSEYRGTDTQYF.

V usage is TRBV5-1 and J usage is TRBJ1-2; 7 bases fit TRBD1. This CDR3 is built from 12 residues. Looked up from germline, CDR1 is SGHRS and CDR2 is YFSETQ. J gave up 4 bases and V 8 bases, and 5 bases lay outside the gene matches. The CDR3 here is CARGQRFYGYTF. The CDR3 DNA is TGCGCCAGGGGACAGCGCTTCTATGGCTACACCTTC.

This rearrangement joins TRBV3-1 (or the pseudogene TRBV3-2) to TRBJ2-1; TRBD2 matches at 10 bases. The germline CDR1 and CDR2 sequences are LGHDT and YNNKEL (reference sequence). V lost 4 bases to trimming and J lost 6 bases; unmatched junction nucleotides: 6. This CDR3 comprises 15 residues. The CDR3 region has the DNA TGTGCCAGCAGCCCCAGCGGGAGGGCCACCAATGAGCAGTTCTTC. Its translation: CASSPSGRATNEQFF.

The chain carries TRBV6-5 and TRBJ2-7; D perhaps matches TRBD1 (5 bases). The CDR3 is 13 amino acids. V was pared by 5 bases and J by 9 bases, with 17 bases between. The germline CDR1 and CDR2 sequences are MNHEY and SVGAGI. The CDR3 sequence: CASSLQTATAQYF. The CDR3, as DNA: TGTGCCAGCAGTCTCCAGACAGCCACGGCGCAGTACTTC.

This chain connects TRBV7-6 to TRBJ1-4; a possible D gene is TRBD1 (6 bases). The CDR3 covers 15 residues. V lost 4 bases and J lost 8, with 17 bases in between. From germline, CDR1 is SGHVS and CDR2 FNYEAQ. CDR3 sequence reads: CASSSLQGWGEKLFF. As DNA, the CDR3 is TGTGCCAGCAGCTCACTACAGGGTTGGGGCGAAAAACTGTTTTTT.

The chain combines TRBV6-5 with TRBJ1-2; 8 nucleotides line up with TRBD1. There are 16 residues in the CDR3. Losses at the gene ends were 0 bases for V and 0 bases for J; bases not matched to a gene: 3. CDR1 and CDR2 (germline): MNHEY, SVGAGI. The CDR3 DNA reads TGTGCCAGCAGTTACTCCCCGACAGGGGCTAACTATGGCTACACCTTC. It translates to CASSYSPTGANYGYTF.

The V gene is TRBV5-4, the J gene TRBJ1-2; D unresolved. The V gene lost 6 bases and the J gene lost 5 bases, with 17 bases spanning the gap. The CDR3 loop spans 14 amino acids. CDR1 SGHNT and CDR2 YYREEE come from the germline V gene (reference sequence). In DNA, the CDR3 is TGTGCCAGCACAGGCAGTCTACTAGGGTATGGCTACACCTTC. This codes for CASTGSLLGYGYTF.

The genes are TRBV19 and TRBJ1-5; 9 bases fit TRBD1. J was trimmed by 6 bases and V by 5 bases; bases with no gene match: 8. This CDR3 region has 15 residues. CDR1 and CDR2 from the germline V gene are LNHDA and SQIVND (reference sequence). The DNA for the CDR3 is TGTGCCAGTAGTTCCTCGGACAGGGGTGGTCAGCCCCAGCATTTT. Protein sequence: CASSSSDRGGQPQHF.

V and J are TRBV7-9 and TRBJ2-5; 9 positions match TRBD2. Trimming removed 6 bases from V and 2 bases from J; junction bases left unmatched: 4. The CDR3 has 14 amino acids. CDR1 SEHNR and CDR2 FQNEAQ come from the germline V gene (reference sequence). The CDR3 loop reads CASRSGGSQETQYF. CDR3 DNA: TGTGCCAGCAGAAGCGGGGGGTCACAAGAGACCCAGTACTTC. Based on the CDR3 plus reference TRBV7-9 and TRBJ2-5, the full variable domain is DTGVSQNPRHKITKRGQNVTFRCDPISEHNRLYWYRQTLGQGPEFLTYFQNEAQLEKSRLLSDRFSAERPKGSFSTLEIQRTEQGDSAMYLCASRSGGSQETQYFGPGTRLLVL.

V is TRBV6-2 or TRBV6-3 and J is TRBJ2-3; 9 bases are a match to TRBD1. The junction had 5 bases not matched to a gene; V was cut back by 6 bases and J by 1 base. The CDR3 totals 15 residues. Germline V gene sequence: CDR1 MNHEY, CDR2 SVGEGT. CDR3 residues: CASSSWDRGTDTQYF. CDR3 sequence (DNA): TGTGCCAGCAGCTCGTGGGACAGGGGCACAGATACGCAGTATTTT.